These T cell receptor beta chains were read from a single sample in a study of blood T cell repertoires in COVID-19. The assay was immunoSEQ multiplex PCR, and TCRdb's table has in-frame clones only and misses some. The data contain approximately 440,000 clones, roughly 91% of them singletons. The sample taken for sequencing was PBMCs or T cells enriched from blood (not recorded which). The receptors shown here come from a man between 18 and 35 years old who had recovered from COVID-19. The CDR3 runs from the conserved cysteine through the conserved F or W. A D gene is named only where the DNA matches it firmly. Some rows mark clone size as missing; the rest say once, few, many or name a class of expanded clone.

size: -
D: TRBD1
V: TRBV10-3
J: TRBJ1-3
CDR3: CAISPDRVGNTIYF
DNA: TGTGCCATCAGTCCCGACAGGGTCGGGAACACCATATATTTT

size: -
D: -
V: TRBV30
J: TRBJ1-4
CDR3: CAWSVLTGEKLFF
DNA: TGTGCCTGGAGTGTACTGACTGGGGAAAAACTGTTTTTT

size: once
D: TRBD2
V: TRBV4-2
J: TRBJ2-7
CDR3: CASSPSGRGNEQYF
DNA: TGTGCCAGCAGCCCTAGCGGGAGAGGTAACGAGCAGTACTTC

size: -
D: TRBD1
V: TRBV2
J: TRBJ2-1
CDR3: CASSVSGGSNEQFF
DNA: TGTGCCAGCAGTGTCTCAGGGGGATCCAATGAGCAGTTCTTC

size: -
D: -
V: TRBV2
J: TRBJ1-6
CDR3: CASISGEHNSPLHF
DNA: TGTGCCAGCATTTCGGGGGAACATAATTCACCCCTCCACTTT

size: -
D: -
V: TRBV29-1
J: TRBJ1-2
CDR3: CSVGGDESQLYGYTF
DNA: TGCAGCGTTGGGGGGGATGAAAGCCAACTCTATGGCTACACCTTC

size: once
D: -
V: TRBV15
J: TRBJ2-4
CDR3: CATSRSGNIQYF
DNA: TGTGCCACCAGCAGGTCAGGGAACATTCAGTACTTC

size: -
D: -
V: TRBV28
J: TRBJ1-5
CDR3: CASSPPQNQPQHF
DNA: TGTGCCAGCAGCCCGCCGCAGAATCAGCCCCAGCATTTT

size: few
D: TRBD1
V: TRBV7-9
J: TRBJ1-2
CDR3: CASSSPPGQGYGYTF
DNA: TGTGCCAGCAGCTCACCCCCGGGACAGGGATATGGCTACACCTTC

size: -
D: -
V: TRBV4-1
J: TRBJ1-3
CDR3: CASSGGKDSGNTIYF
DNA: TGCGCCAGCAGTGGGGGGAAGGACTCTGGAAACACCATATATTTT

size: -
D: -
V: TRBV7-9
J: TRBJ2-3
CDR3: CAGSRGTDTQYF
DNA: TGTGCCGGTTCTCGAGGGACAGATACGCAGTATTTT

size: -
D: -
V: TRBV18
J: TRBJ1-1
CDR3: CASSPVEAQGPRTEAFF
DNA: TGTGCCAGCTCCCCAGTGGAGGCGCAGGGGCCGAGGACTGAAGCTTTCTTT

size: -
D: TRBD2
V: TRBV19
J: TRBJ2-7
CDR3: CASSTSGGAYEQYF
DNA: TGTGCCAGTAGTACCAGCGGGGGAGCCTACGAGCAGTACTTC

size: -
D: -
V: TRBV30
J: TRBJ1-5
CDR3: CAWSAEGNQPQHF
DNA: TGTGCCTGGAGTGCGGAGGGGAATCAGCCCCAGCATTTT

size: -
D: TRBD2
V: TRBV5-1
J: TRBJ2-1
CDR3: CASSLGILTSGRLNEQFF
DNA: TGCGCCAGCAGCTTGGGCATCTTGACTAGCGGGAGATTAAATGAGCAGTTCTTC

size: -
D: -
V: TRBV29-1
J: TRBJ2-7
CDR3: CSVQDSYEQYF
DNA: TGCAGCGTACAAGATTCCTACGAGCAGTACTTC

size: -
D: TRBD1
V: TRBV5-1
J: TRBJ2-2
CDR3: CASSWGTGGLTGELFF
DNA: TGCGCCAGCAGCTGGGGGACAGGGGGCCTCACCGGGGAGCTGTTTTTT

size: once
D: TRBD1
V: TRBV2
J: TRBJ1-1
CDR3: CASSDRGLNTEAFF
DNA: TGTGCCAGCAGTGACAGGGGGCTGAACACTGAAGCTTTCTTT

size: -
D: TRBD1
V: TRBV19
J: TRBJ1-2
CDR3: CASSHRQGSGYTF
DNA: TGTGCCAGTAGTCATCGACAGGGCTCTGGCTACACCTTC

size: -
D: -
V: TRBV11-3
J: TRBJ1-4
CDR3: CASSREAGGNEKLFF
DNA: TGTGCCAGCAGCCGTGAGGCAGGAGGGAATGAAAAACTGTTTTTT

size: -
D: -
V: TRBV29-1
J: TRBJ1-2
CDR3: CSVDRGIYGYTF
DNA: TGCAGCGTTGATCGGGGAATCTATGGCTACACCTTC

size: -
D: -
V: TRBV12-3/TRBV12-4
J: TRBJ2-3
CDR3: CASTRTSTDTQYF
DNA: TGTGCCAGCACTAGGACTAGCACAGATACGCAGTATTTT

size: -
D: -
V: TRBV4-1
J: TRBJ1-6
CDR3: CASSQLNSPLHF
DNA: TGCGCCAGCAGCCAACTCAATTCACCCCTCCACTTT

size: -
D: TRBD1
V: TRBV27
J: TRBJ1-2
CDR3: CASSLQGAGYGYTF
DNA: TGTGCCAGCAGTCTACAGGGGGCGGGATATGGCTACACCTTC

size: -
D: TRBD1
V: TRBV5-4
J: TRBJ1-1
CDR3: CASSFRDRNTEAFF
DNA: TGTGCCAGCAGCTTCCGGGACAGGAACACTGAAGCTTTCTTT

size: few
D: -
V: TRBV2
J: TRBJ2-2
CDR3: CASSDDGGVNTGELFF
DNA: TGTGCCAGCAGTGATGATGGCGGAGTGAACACCGGGGAGCTGTTTTTT

size: -
D: TRBD1
V: TRBV2
J: TRBJ1-1
CDR3: CASSRGTSRNTEAFF
DNA: TGTGCCAGCAGCAGGGGGACTTCCCGGAACACTGAAGCTTTCTTT

size: -
D: TRBD1
V: TRBV19
J: TRBJ2-4
CDR3: CASKTVKPGQTGKNIQYF
DNA: TGTGCCAGTAAAACGGTCAAGCCAGGACAGACAGGGAAAAACATTCAGTACTTC

size: -
D: -
V: TRBV2
J: TRBJ1-2
CDR3: CASEGPAGYTF
DNA: TGTGCCAGCGAGGGTCCTGCTGGCTACACCTTC

size: -
D: -
V: TRBV7-2
J: TRBJ2-3
CDR3: CASSPRGHTDTQYF
DNA: TGTGCCAGCAGCCCCAGGGGTCACACAGATACGCAGTATTTT

size: -
D: TRBD1
V: TRBV28
J: TRBJ1-5
CDR3: CASSPSPGQGTQPQHF
DNA: TGTGCCAGCAGCCCCTCCCCGGGACAGGGCACTCAGCCCCAGCATTTT

size: few
D: -
V: TRBV7-2
J: TRBJ2-7
CDR3: CASSLGLVSHEQYF
DNA: TGTGCCAGCAGCTTAGGACTAGTGTCTCACGAGCAGTACTTC

size: -
D: TRBD2
V: TRBV15
J: TRBJ2-3
CDR3: CATSRDKVEGRADTQYF
DNA: TGTGCCACCAGCAGAGATAAGGTAGAGGGGAGGGCAGATACGCAGTATTTT

size: -
D: TRBD1
V: TRBV5-1
J: TRBJ2-7
CDR3: CASSRDRGAYEQYF
DNA: TGCGCCAGCAGCAGGGACAGGGGAGCCTACGAGCAGTACTTC

size: -
D: TRBD1
V: TRBV18
J: TRBJ1-2
CDR3: CASSDTGGEDGYTF
DNA: TGTGCCAGCTCAGATACAGGGGGCGAGGATGGCTACACCTTC

size: few
D: TRBD2
V: TRBV7-9
J: TRBJ2-1
CDR3: CASSLGRGEPTYNEQFF
DNA: TGTGCCAGCAGCTTAGGCCGGGGGGAGCCTACCTACAATGAGCAGTTCTTC

size: -
D: TRBD1
V: TRBV23-1
J: TRBJ2-5
CDR3: CASFPGTAEETQYF
DNA: TGCGCCAGCTTTCCCGGGACAGCAGAAGAGACCCAGTACTTC

size: -
D: TRBD1
V: TRBV29-1
J: TRBJ1-2
CDR3: CSGRPLGQDYGYTF
DNA: TGCAGCGGGCGCCCGTTGGGACAGGATTATGGCTACACCTTC

size: once
D: TRBD1
V: TRBV6-5
J: TRBJ1-5
CDR3: CASSSQGAHQPQHF
DNA: TGTGCCAGCAGTTCCCAGGGGGCTCATCAGCCCCAGCATTTT

size: -
D: -
V: TRBV5-5
J: TRBJ1-1
CDR3: CASSLVQGGTEAFF
DNA: TGTGCCAGCAGCTTGGTTCAGGGAGGGACTGAAGCTTTCTTT

size: -
D: TRBD1
V: TRBV6-1
J: TRBJ1-2
CDR3: CASSDQGAGGGYTF
DNA: TGTGCCAGCAGTGACCAGGGGGCCGGAGGGGGCTACACCTTC

size: once
D: TRBD2
V: TRBV18
J: TRBJ2-1
CDR3: CASSTSGIYNEQFF
DNA: TGTGCCAGCTCAACTAGCGGGATCTACAATGAGCAGTTCTTC

size: -
D: -
V: TRBV18
J: TRBJ1-2
CDR3: CASSTDQGSYTF
DNA: TGTGCCAGCTCAACTGACCAGGGAAGCTACACCTTC

size: -
D: -
V: TRBV9
J: TRBJ1-5
CDR3: CASSAGIINQPQHF
DNA: TGTGCCAGCAGCGCCGGGATCATCAATCAGCCCCAGCATTTT

size: -
D: -
V: TRBV7-3
J: TRBJ2-2
CDR3: CASSPAGTTNTGELFF
DNA: TGTGCCAGCAGCCCGGCCGGGACAACTAACACCGGGGAGCTGTTTTTT

size: -
D: TRBD1
V: TRBV23-1
J: TRBJ2-1
CDR3: CASSQSPRDRGPPHEQFF
DNA: TGCGCCAGCAGTCAATCTCCTCGGGACAGGGGGCCCCCCCATGAGCAGTTCTTC

size: -
D: -
V: TRBV27
J: TRBJ1-2
CDR3: CASRGRRRRDGYTF
DNA: TGTGCCAGCCGAGGTCGGCGTAGGAGGGATGGCTACACCTTC

size: -
D: -
V: TRBV3-1/TRBV3-2
J: TRBJ1-2
CDR3: CASSQARTAWTF
DNA: TGTGCCAGCAGCCAAGCCCGGACAGCTTGGACCTTC

size: once
D: TRBD1
V: TRBV13
J: TRBJ2-1
CDR3: CASSLKGGGEQFF
DNA: TGTGCCAGCAGCTTAAAAGGGGGCGGTGAGCAGTTCTTC

size: -
D: TRBD1
V: TRBV5-1
J: TRBJ1-3
CDR3: CASSFSTGVGNTIYF
DNA: TGCGCCAGCAGCTTTAGCACAGGGGTCGGAAACACCATATATTTT

size: -
D: -
V: TRBV19
J: TRBJ1-6
CDR3: CASSSEDRTNSPLHF
DNA: TGTGCCAGTAGTAGTGAAGACAGGACTAATTCACCCCTCCACTTT

size: -
D: -
V: TRBV30
J: TRBJ1-3
CDR3: CAWSVRRGTGNTIYF
DNA: TGTGCCTGGAGTGTACGGCGGGGAACTGGAAACACCATATATTTT

size: -
D: -
V: TRBV7-9
J: TRBJ2-3
CDR3: CASSSTDTQYF
DNA: TGTGCCAGCAGCTCTACAGATACGCAGTATTTT

size: -
D: TRBD1
V: TRBV3-1/TRBV3-2
J: TRBJ1-2
CDR3: CASSGGQQTNYGYTF
DNA: TGTGCCAGCAGCGGGGGACAGCAAACTAACTATGGCTACACCTTC

size: -
D: -
V: TRBV29-1
J: TRBJ1-1
CDR3: CSVARKQAPETFF
DNA: TGCAGCGTTGCGCGGAAACAGGCACCTGAGACTTTCTTT